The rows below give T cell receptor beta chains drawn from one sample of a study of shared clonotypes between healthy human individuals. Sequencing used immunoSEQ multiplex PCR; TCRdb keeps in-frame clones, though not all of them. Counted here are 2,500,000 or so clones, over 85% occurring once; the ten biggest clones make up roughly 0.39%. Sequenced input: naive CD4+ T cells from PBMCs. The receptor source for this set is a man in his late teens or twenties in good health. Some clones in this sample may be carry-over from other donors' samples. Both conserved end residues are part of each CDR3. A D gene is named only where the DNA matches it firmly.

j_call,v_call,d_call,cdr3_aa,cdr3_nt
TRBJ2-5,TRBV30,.,CAWSVNPGETQYF,TGTGCCTGGAGTGTAAACCCGGGAGAGACCCAGTACTTC
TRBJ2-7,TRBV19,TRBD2,CASSSGLAGGSSYEQYF,TGTGCCAGTAGTTCCGGACTAGCGGGCGGTAGCTCCTACGAGCAGTACTTC
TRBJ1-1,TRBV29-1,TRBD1,CSVEGQAFNTEAFF,TGCAGCGTGGAGGGACAGGCCTTCAACACTGAAGCTTTCTTT
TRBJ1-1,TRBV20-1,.,CSAHGSQAAFF,TGCAGTGCTCACGGGAGTCAGGCGGCTTTCTTT
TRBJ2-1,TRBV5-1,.,CASSTGVFAAGEDEQFF,TGCGCCAGCAGCACGGGGGTCTTCGCTGCAGGGGAAGATGAGCAGTTCTTC
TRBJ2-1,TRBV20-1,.,CSARKGGQFF,TGCAGTGCTAGGAAAGGGGGTCAGTTCTTC
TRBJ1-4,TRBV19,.,CASSIGTAGDEKLFF,TGTGCCAGTAGTATTGGAACGGCAGGGGATGAAAAACTGTTTTTT
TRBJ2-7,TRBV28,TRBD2,CASRGTSPYEQYF,TGTGCCAGCAGGGGGACTAGTCCCTACGAGCAGTACTTC
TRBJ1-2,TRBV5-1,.,CASSLTDYGYTF,TGCGCCAGCAGCTTGACGGACTATGGCTACACCTTC
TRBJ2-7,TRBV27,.,CASSLQVTPSYEQYF,TGTGCCAGCAGCTTACAGGTCACCCCCTCCTACGAGCAGTACTTC
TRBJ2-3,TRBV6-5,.,CASSTDGTDTQYF,TGTGCCAGCAGTACCGACGGTACAGATACGCAGTATTTT
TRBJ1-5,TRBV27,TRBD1,CASSLRQGAGQPQHF,TGTGCCAGCAGTTTAAGGCAGGGGGCAGGTCAGCCCCAGCATTTT
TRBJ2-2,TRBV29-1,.,CSVGGLSVANTGELFF,TGCAGCGTTGGAGGGCTTAGCGTAGCGAACACCGGGGAGCTGTTTTTT
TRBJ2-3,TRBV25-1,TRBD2,CASNPSGRAVDTQYF,TGTGCCAGCAACCCTAGCGGGAGGGCCGTAGATACGCAGTATTTT
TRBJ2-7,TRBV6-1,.,CASSVGGAEQYF,TGTGCCAGCAGTGTGGGGGGAGCCGAGCAGTACTTC
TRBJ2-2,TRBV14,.,CASSPLAAPNTGELFF,TGTGCCAGCAGCCCCCTAGCCGCTCCGAACACCGGGGAGCTGTTTTTT